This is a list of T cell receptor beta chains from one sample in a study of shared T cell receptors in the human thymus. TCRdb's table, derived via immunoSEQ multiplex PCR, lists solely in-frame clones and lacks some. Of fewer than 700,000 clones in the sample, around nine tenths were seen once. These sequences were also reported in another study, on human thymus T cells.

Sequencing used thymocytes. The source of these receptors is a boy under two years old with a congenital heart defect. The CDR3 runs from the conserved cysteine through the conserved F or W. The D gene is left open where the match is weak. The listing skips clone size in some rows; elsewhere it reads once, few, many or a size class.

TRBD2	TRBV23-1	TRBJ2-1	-	CASSLSGANNEQFF	TGCGCCAGCAGTCTTAGCGGGGCCAACAATGAGCAGTTCTTC
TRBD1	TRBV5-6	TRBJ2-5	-	CASSSYGQGGETQYF	TGTGCCAGCAGCAGCTACGGACAGGGCGGGGAGACCCAGTACTTC
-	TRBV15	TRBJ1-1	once	CATARDGYTEAFF	TGTGCCACCGCGAGAGACGGGTACACTGAAGCTTTCTTT
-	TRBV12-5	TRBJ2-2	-	CASGFGTNTGELFF	TGTGCTAGTGGTTTCGGTACGAACACCGGGGAGCTGTTTTTT
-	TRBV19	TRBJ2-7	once	CASSVPQGNEQYF	TGTGCCAGTAGTGTCCCCCAGGGGAACGAGCAGTACTTC
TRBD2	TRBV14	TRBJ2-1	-	CASSQVGEGTYNEQFF	TGTGCCAGCAGCCAAGTGGGGGAGGGCACATACAATGAGCAGTTCTTC
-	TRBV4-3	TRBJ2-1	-	CASSPRVTSYNEQFF	TGCGCCAGCAGCCCGCGGGTGACCTCCTACAATGAGCAGTTCTTC
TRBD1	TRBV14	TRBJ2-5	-	CASSDRGEETQYF	TGTGCCAGCAGTGACAGGGGAGAAGAGACCCAGTACTTC
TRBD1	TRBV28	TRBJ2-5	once	CASSSGQGQTQYF	TGTGCCAGCAGTTCTGGACAGGGGCAGACCCAGTACTTC
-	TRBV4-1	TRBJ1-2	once	CASSQGGNRDGYTF	TGCGCCAGCAGCCAAGGCGGGAATAGGGATGGCTACACCTTC
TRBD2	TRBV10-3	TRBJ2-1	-	CAIKGGRKYNEQFF	TGTGCCATCAAGGGCGGGAGAAAGTACAATGAGCAGTTCTTC
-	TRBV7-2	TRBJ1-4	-	CASSPPPPGYGMKKLFF	TGTGCCAGCAGCCCCCCTCCCCCGGGGTACGGAATGAAAAAACTGTTTTTT
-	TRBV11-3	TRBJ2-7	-	CASSLRDSPPYEQYF	TGTGCCAGCAGCTTAAGAGACAGCCCACCTTACGAGCAGTACTTC
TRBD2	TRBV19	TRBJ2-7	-	CASSAGLAGTAAHEQYF	TGTGCCAGTAGTGCGGGACTAGCGGGAACGGCCGCCCACGAGCAGTACTTC
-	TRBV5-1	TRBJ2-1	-	CASSPGSYSYNEQFF	TGCGCCAGCAGCCCGGGGAGCTACTCCTACAATGAGCAGTTCTTC
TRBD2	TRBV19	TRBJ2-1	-	CASTGWPGGPSNEQFF	TGTGCCAGTACTGGCTGGCCGGGAGGGCCCTCCAATGAGCAGTTCTTC
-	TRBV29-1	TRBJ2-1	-	CSVGVGAGECNEQFF	TGCAGCGTTGGGGTTGGGGCAGGGGAGTGCAATGAGCAGTTCTTC
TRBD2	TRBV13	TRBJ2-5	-	CASSFHKTSGRERETQYF	TGTGCCAGCAGCTTCCACAAGACTAGCGGGAGGGAGAGAGAGACCCAGTACTTC
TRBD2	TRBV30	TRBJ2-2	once	CAWVRLADPTGELFF	TGTGCCTGGGTTCGACTAGCGGATCCTACCGGGGAGCTGTTTTTT
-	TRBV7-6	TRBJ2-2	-	CASSPNLMAGNTGELFF	TGTGCCAGCAGCCCCAACCTTATGGCAGGGAACACCGGGGAGCTGTTTTTT
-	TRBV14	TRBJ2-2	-	CASSHPTGTVTGELFF	TGTGCCAGCAGCCACCCAACAGGGACGGTCACCGGGGAGCTGTTTTTT
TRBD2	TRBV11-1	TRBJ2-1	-	CASSLGTSGRNEQFF	TGTGCCAGCAGCTTAGGCACTAGCGGGAGAAATGAGCAGTTCTTC
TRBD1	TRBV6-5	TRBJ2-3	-	CASSPVTQGAYTQYF	TGTGCCAGCAGCCCCGTGACACAGGGGGCGTATACGCAGTATTTT
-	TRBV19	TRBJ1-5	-	CASSIIVSGWLNQPQHF	TGTGCCAGTAGTATTATTGTGTCAGGGTGGCTCAATCAGCCCCAGCATTTT
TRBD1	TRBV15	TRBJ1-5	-	CATSSENRGGQPQHF	TGTGCCACCAGCAGTGAGAACAGGGGAGGTCAGCCCCAGCATTTT
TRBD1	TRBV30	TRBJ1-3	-	CAWSAGTGALSGNTIYF	TGTGCCTGGAGTGCCGGGACAGGGGCTCTCTCTGGAAACACCATATATTTT
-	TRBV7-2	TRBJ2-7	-	CASSPRGLASSSYEQYF	TGTGCCAGCAGCCCGCGGGGGCTAGCGTCGAGCTCCTACGAGCAGTACTTC
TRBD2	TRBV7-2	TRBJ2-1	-	CASSLGSGRPRNEQFF	TGTGCCAGCAGCTTAGGGAGCGGGAGGCCGCGTAATGAGCAGTTCTTC
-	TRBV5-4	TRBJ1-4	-	CASSSSGEGGLEKLFF	TGTGCCAGCAGCTCCTCAGGGGAAGGCGGCTTAGAAAAACTGTTTTTT
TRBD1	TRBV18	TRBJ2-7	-	CASSPGNEVRQGGYEQYF	TGTGCCAGCTCACCTGGAAATGAGGTGCGACAGGGCGGGTACGAGCAGTACTTC
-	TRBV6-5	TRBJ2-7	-	CAVGARSYEQYF	TGTGCCGTTGGGGCAAGATCATACGAGCAGTACTTC
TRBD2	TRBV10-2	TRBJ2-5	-	CASSGGGIRLKTQYF	TGCGCCAGCAGTGGGGGGGGAATTAGATTGAAGACCCAGTACTTC
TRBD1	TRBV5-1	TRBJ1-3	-	CATATGPGNTIYF	TGCGCCACCGCGACAGGGCCCGGAAACACCATATATTTT
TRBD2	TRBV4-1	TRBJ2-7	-	CASSQDLAGVKGREQYF	TGCGCCAGCAGCCAAGATCTAGCGGGAGTAAAGGGAAGGGAGCAGTACTTC
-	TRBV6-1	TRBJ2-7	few	CASSEGGFVEVYEQYF	TGTGCCAGCAGTGAAGGCGGTTTCGTGGAGGTCTACGAGCAGTACTTC
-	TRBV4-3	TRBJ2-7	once	CASSQETVRGRAYEQYF	TGCGCCAGCAGCCAAGAAACGGTCAGGGGTCGTGCCTACGAGCAGTACTTC
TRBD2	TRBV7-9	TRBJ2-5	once	CASSQMTSGRNKYF	TGTGCCAGCAGCCAGATGACTAGCGGGCGGAATAAGTACTTC
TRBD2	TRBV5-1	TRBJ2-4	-	CASSTTGTSGRLGDIQYF	TGCGCCAGCAGCACCACCGGGACTAGCGGGAGGTTGGGGGACATTCAGTACTTC
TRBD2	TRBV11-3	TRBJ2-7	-	CASSLGSSGENYEQYF	TGTGCCAGCAGCTTAGGGTCTAGCGGGGAGAACTACGAGCAGTACTTC
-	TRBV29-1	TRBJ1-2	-	CSVVGGSGYTF	TGCAGCGTTGTTGGGGGCTCTGGCTACACCTTC
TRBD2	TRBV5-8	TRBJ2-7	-	CASSHPGLAGPSYEQYF	TGTGCCAGCAGCCATCCTGGACTAGCGGGCCCCTCCTACGAGCAGTACTTC
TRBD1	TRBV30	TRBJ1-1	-	CAWSSAGQGEAFF	TGTGCCTGGAGTTCCGCGGGACAGGGAGAGGCTTTCTTT
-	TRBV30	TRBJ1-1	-	CAWSATGRLWMNTEAFF	TGTGCCTGGAGTGCAACAGGTCGATTATGGATGAACACTGAAGCTTTCTTT
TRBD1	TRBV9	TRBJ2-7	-	CASSATGSPYEQYF	TGTGCCAGCAGCGCGACAGGGTCTCCCTACGAGCAGTACTTC
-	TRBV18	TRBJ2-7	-	CASSPRTGEQYF	TGTGCCAGCTCACCCCGAACGGGGGAGCAGTACTTC
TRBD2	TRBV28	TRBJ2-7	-	CASSLNWSGRGYEQYF	TGTGCCAGCAGTTTAAATTGGAGCGGGAGGGGTTACGAGCAGTACTTC
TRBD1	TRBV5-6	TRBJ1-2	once	CASSLGPPGQGHYGYTF	TGTGCCAGCAGCTTGGGCCCACCGGGACAGGGGCACTATGGCTACACCTTC
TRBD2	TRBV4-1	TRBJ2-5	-	CASSQEWTGGPQETQYF	TGCGCCAGCAGCCAAGAATGGACGGGAGGGCCGCAAGAGACCCAGTACTTC
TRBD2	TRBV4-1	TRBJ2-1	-	CASSQDPFTRLAGRENEQFF	TGCGCCAGCAGCCAAGATCCCTTCACTCGACTAGCGGGAAGGGAAAATGAGCAGTTCTTC
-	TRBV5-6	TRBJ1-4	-	CASSTMPHGYEKLFF	TGTGCCAGCAGCACTATGCCACACGGGTACGAAAAACTGTTTTTT
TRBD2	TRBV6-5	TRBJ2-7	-	CASSYGLAGAHEQYF	TGTGCCAGCAGTTACGGACTAGCGGGAGCCCACGAGCAGTACTTC
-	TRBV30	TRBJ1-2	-	CAWQQGFSGGYTF	TGTGCCTGGCAGCAGGGTTTTTCAGGGGGCTACACCTTC
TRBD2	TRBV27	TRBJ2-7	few	CASFRGVEQYF	TGTGCCAGCTTCCGGGGGGTCGAGCAGTACTTC
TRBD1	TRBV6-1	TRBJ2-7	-	CASSSGQFRYEQYF	TGTGCCAGCAGCTCGGGACAGTTTCGCTACGAGCAGTACTTC
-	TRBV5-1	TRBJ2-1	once	CASSSTSGDEQFF	TGCGCCAGCAGCTCGACTAGTGGCGATGAGCAGTTCTTC